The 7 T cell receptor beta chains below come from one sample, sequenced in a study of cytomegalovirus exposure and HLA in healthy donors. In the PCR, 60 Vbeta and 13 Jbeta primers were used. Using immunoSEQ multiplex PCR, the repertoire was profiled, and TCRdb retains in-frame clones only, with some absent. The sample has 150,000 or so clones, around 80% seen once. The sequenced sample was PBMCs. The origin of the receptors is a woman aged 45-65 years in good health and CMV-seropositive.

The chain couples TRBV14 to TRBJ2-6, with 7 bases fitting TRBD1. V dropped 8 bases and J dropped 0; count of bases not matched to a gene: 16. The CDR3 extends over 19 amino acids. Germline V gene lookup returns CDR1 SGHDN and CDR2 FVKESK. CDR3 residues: CASDTGVLPDSSGANVLTF. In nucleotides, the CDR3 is TGTGCCAGCGACACAGGGGTCCTCCCTGACTCCTCTGGGGCCAACGTCCTGACTTTC. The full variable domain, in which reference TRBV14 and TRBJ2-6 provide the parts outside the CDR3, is EAGVTQFPSHSVIEKGQTVTLRCDPISGHDNLYWYRRVMGKEIKFLLHFVKESKQDESGMPNNRFLAERTGGTYSTLKVQPAELEDSGVYFCASDTGVLPDSSGANVLTFGAGSRLTVL.

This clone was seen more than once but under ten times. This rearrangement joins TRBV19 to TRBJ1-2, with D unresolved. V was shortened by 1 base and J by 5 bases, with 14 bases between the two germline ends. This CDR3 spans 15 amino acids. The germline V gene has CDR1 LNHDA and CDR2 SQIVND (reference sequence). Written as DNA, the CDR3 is TGTGCCAGTAGTATAGGACGGAGCGGAGCGTATGGCTACACCTTC. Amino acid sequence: CASSIGRSGAYGYTF.

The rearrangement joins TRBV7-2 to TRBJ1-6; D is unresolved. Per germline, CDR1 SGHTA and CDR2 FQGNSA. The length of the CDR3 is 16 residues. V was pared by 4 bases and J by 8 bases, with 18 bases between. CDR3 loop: CASSSAGPALHSPLHF. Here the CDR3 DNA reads TGTGCCAGCAGCTCCGCAGGCCCGGCTCTTCATTCACCCCTCCACTTT.

CDR3 sequence: CASSLERGGSYEQYF. The DNA for the CDR3 is TGTGCCAGCAGCTTAGAGAGGGGGGGCTCCTACGAGCAGTACTTC. The chain uses TRBV11-2 and TRBJ2-7; a possible D gene is TRBD2 (7 bases). CDR3 length: 15 amino acids. Germline V gene data show CDR1 as SGHAT and CDR2 as FQNNGV. Trimming removed 0 bases from V and 0 bases from J, with 9 bases in between.

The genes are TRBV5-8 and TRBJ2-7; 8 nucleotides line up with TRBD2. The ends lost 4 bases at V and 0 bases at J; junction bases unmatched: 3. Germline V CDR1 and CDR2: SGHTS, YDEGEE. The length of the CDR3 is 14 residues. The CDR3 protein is CASSPSGSSYEQYF. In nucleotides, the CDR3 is TGTGCCAGCAGCCCGAGCGGGAGCTCCTACGAGCAGTACTTC.

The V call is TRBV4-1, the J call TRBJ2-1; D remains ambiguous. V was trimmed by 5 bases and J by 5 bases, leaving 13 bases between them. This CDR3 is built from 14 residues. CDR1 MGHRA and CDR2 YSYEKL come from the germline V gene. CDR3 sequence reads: CASSKSVRNNEQFF. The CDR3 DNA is TGCGCCAGCAGCAAAAGCGTAAGGAACAATGAGCAGTTCTTC.

CDR3 in amino acids: CASGDRGVYEQYF. In DNA form, the CDR3 reads TGTGCCAGCGGTGACAGGGGGGTCTACGAGCAGTACTTC. The genes are TRBV27 and TRBJ2-7; 9 bases match TRBD1. Losses at the gene ends were 8 bases for V and 3 bases for J; bases not matched to a gene: 5. The germline V gene has CDR1 MNHEY and CDR2 SMNVEV (reference sequence). There are 13 residues in the CDR3.